The TCR beta chain under discussion was sequenced for a study of blood T cell repertoires in COVID-19. Overall study context: Acute-phase and convalescent COVID-19 samples originated in the United States, Italy and Spain. In each case, the material was cDNA or gDNA derived from T cells, B-cell-depleted T cells, or PBMCs.

Original methodology: Estimation of nucleated cell counts was performed using reference gene primer amplification. The assay was immunoSEQ multiplex PCR, and TCRdb's table has in-frame clones only and misses some. D and trimming were read from the DNA, whereas the V and J calls and clone size are those reported in that table. The table has 180,000 or so clones, about 78% seen once. Trimming removed 3 bases at V and 2 bases at J, with 10 bases between. Germline CDR1 reads GTSNPN; CDR2 reads SVGIG (reference sequence). This CDR3 is 13 amino acids long. The V and J genes are TRBV30 and TRBJ1-2, with D possibly being TRBD1 (5 bases). This sequence was found in a woman in her forties or fifties with active or convalescent COVID-19. The sample comprised peripheral blood. CDR3: CAWSRGGNYGYTF. The CDR3 nucleotides read TGTGCCTGGAGCCGGGGGGGAAACTATGGCTACACCTTC.